A single sample gave rise to the 19 T cell receptor beta chains below, sequenced in a study of OX40 agonist ivuxolimab in advanced cancers. Generated by immunoSEQ multiplex PCR, the TCRdb table keeps only in-frame clones and is missing some. The sample consists of fewer than 100,000 clones, around nine tenths of them appearing once. The sample here was CD4+ or CD8+ T cells sorted from blood, taken in a trial of the OX40 agonist ivuxolimab. The receptors shown here come from an adult with an advanced solid tumor such as melanoma, head and neck, liver or kidney cancer.

V usage is TRBV11-2 and J usage is TRBJ1-4; 8 bases align to TRBD1. Unmatched junction bases numbered 9, after V lost 5 bases and J lost 7 bases. The CDR3 has 15 residues. Germline assignment: CDR1 SGHAT and CDR2 FQNNGV. CDR3 sequence: CASSPGGDRIEKLFF. For the CDR3, the DNA is TGTGCCAGCAGCCCAGGGGGCGACCGGATTGAAAAACTGTTTTTT.

This chain joins TRBV5-1 and TRBJ2-3, with 8 bases identical to TRBD2. This CDR3 region has 18 residues. Unmatched junction bases numbered 18, after V lost 4 bases and J lost 5 bases. From germline, CDR1 is SGHRS and CDR2 YFSETQ. The CDR3 is CASSPGTSGGASVDTQYF. The CDR3 DNA sequence: TGCGCCAGCAGCCCCGGGACTAGTGGGGGGGCCTCGGTAGATACGCAGTATTTT.

The J gene is TRBJ1-2, the V gene TRBV7-9; D is ambiguous. This CDR3 comprises 13 residues. Trimming took off 1 base at V and 8 bases at J, with 11 bases between the two ends. Germline CDR1 reads SEHNR; CDR2 reads FQNEAQ (reference sequence). The CDR3, as DNA: TGTGCCAGCAGCTTAGGATCCATTGAGGGCTACACCTTC. Amino acid sequence: CASSLGSIEGYTF.

The CDR3 DNA is TGCAGTGCTGACCGACTGGAGACCCAGTACTTC. Translating it yields CSADRLETQYF. V is TRBV20-1 and J is TRBJ2-5; no definite D call. The CDR3 is 11 amino acids. Germline loops: CDR1 DFQATT, CDR2 SNEGSKA (reference sequence). Trimming took off 5 bases at V and 5 bases at J, with 9 bases between the two ends.

The genes are TRBV18 and TRBJ1-5, with D unclear. The CDR3 runs 14 residues. The V gene's germline CDR1 is KGHSH and CDR2 LQKENI. V was shortened by 4 bases and J by 2 bases, with 9 bases between the two germline ends. Written as DNA, the CDR3 is TGTGCCAGCTCACGGCAGGAGGGCAATCAGCCCCAGCATTTT. It translates to CASSRQEGNQPQHF. The complete variable domain, with remaining parts taken from reference TRBV18 and TRBJ1-5, reads NAGVMQNPRHLVRRRGQEARLRCSPMKGHSHVYWYRQLPEEGLKFMVYLQKENIIDESGMPKERFSAEFPKEGPSILRIQQVVRGDSAAYFCASSRQEGNQPQHFGDGTRLSIL.

This clone came up once. The chain joins TRBV18 to TRBJ2-6, with a possible D match to TRBD1 (5 bases). The CDR3 loop spans 15 amino acids. The germline CDR1 and CDR2 sequences are KGHSH and LQKENI. The ends were cut back, 0 bases at V and 2 bases at J, with 5 bases in the middle. The CDR3 nucleotides are TGTGCCAGCTCACCACCGACAGCTGGGGCCAACGTCCTGACTTTC. This codes for CASSPPTAGANVLTF.

This clone is a singleton in its sample. The chain couples TRBV9 to TRBJ2-7, with D perhaps TRBD1 or TRBD2 (5 bases each). Germline lookup yields CDR1 SGDLS and CDR2 YYNGEE. Trimming took off 3 bases at V and 0 bases at J, with 13 bases between the two ends. This CDR3 region has 15 residues. In nucleotides, the CDR3 is TGTGCCAGCAGCGAAAGGGACGTAGGCTCCTACGAGCAGTACTTC. Amino acid sequence: CASSERDVGSYEQYF.

The chain's CDR3 is CASSRDIRQYF. Written as DNA, the CDR3 is TGTGCCAGCAGCCGTGATATAAGGCAGTATTTT. The rearrangement joins TRBV14 to TRBJ2-3; D is uncertain. The CDR3 consists of 11 residues. CDR1 is SGHDN and CDR2 is FVKESK in the germline V gene. Deletions cut 4 bases from V and 11 bases from J, with 10 bases between.

J is TRBJ2-7 and V is TRBV5-4; a possible D gene is TRBD1 (6 bases). V gave up 4 bases and J gave up 7 bases, with 15 bases separating them. The CDR3 consists of 13 residues. Germline V lookup: CDR1 SGHNT, CDR2 YYREEE (reference sequence). CDR3 nucleotides: TGTGCCAGCAGCCCACCAGGGGCGGATGAGCAGTACTTC. This translates into CASSPPGADEQYF.

In its sample, this clone was seen once. The gene calls are TRBV5-4 and TRBJ2-7; possible D gene TRBD2, 5 bases. Trimming pared 0 bases from V and 2 bases from J, leaving 12 bases between. The CDR3 runs to 15 residues. The germline V gene has CDR1 SGHNT and CDR2 YYREEE (reference sequence). This CDR3 reads CASSLEASLPYEQYF. In DNA form, the CDR3 reads TGTGCCAGCAGCTTGGAAGCTAGCCTCCCCTACGAGCAGTACTTC.

Here the CDR3 reads CASSWGGGSYNEQFF. DNA for the CDR3: TGTGCCAGCAGTTGGGGTGGGGGGTCCTACAATGAGCAGTTCTTC. The genes are TRBV5-4 and TRBJ2-1, with a possible D match to TRBD2 (6 bases). Trimming took 5 bases from V and 1 from J, leaving 13 bases between them. The CDR3 length is 15 residues. Per the germline V gene, CDR1 is SGHNT and CDR2 is YYREEE (reference sequence).

This clone has just a few counts. CDR3 nucleotide sequence: TGTGCCAGCAGCTTACGGGGAGGCTATGGCTACACCTTC. Amino acid sequence: CASSLRGGYGYTF. V is TRBV7-3 and J is TRBJ1-2; unclear D gene. Trimming left V 2 bases short and J 4 bases short, with 8 bases between. The CDR3 contains 13 residues. CDR1 and CDR2 from the germline V gene are SGHTA and FQGTGA.

The V and J genes are TRBV29-1 and TRBJ1-1, with D perhaps TRBD1 (6 bases). The germline V and J ends were trimmed by 4 bases and 3 bases, with 9 bases remaining between them. Germline lookup yields CDR1 SQVTM and CDR2 ANQGSEA. The CDR3 contains 12 residues. The CDR3 spells CSVARGDTEAFF. Here the CDR3 DNA reads TGCAGCGTTGCAAGGGGGGACACTGAAGCTTTCTTT. Filled out from reference TRBV29-1 and TRBJ1-1, the complete variable domain reads SAVISQKPSRDICQRGTSLTIQCQVDSQVTMMFWYRQQPGQSLTLIATANQGSEATYESGFVIDKFPISRPNLTFSTLTVSNMSPEDSSIYLCSVARGDTEAFFGQGTRLTVV.

This clone has just one count. The chain joins TRBV7-9 to TRBJ1-1, with D uncertain. The CDR3 contains 13 residues. Looked up from germline, CDR1 is SEHNR and CDR2 is FQNEAQ (reference sequence). Trimming shortened V by 0 bases and J by 6 bases, and 8 bases separated the two germline ends. CDR3 region: CASSLATGPEAFF. The CDR3 bases are TGTGCCAGCAGCTTAGCTACGGGTCCTGAAGCTTTCTTT.

V gene TRBV11-2 combines with J gene TRBJ1-5; tentative D call: TRBD1 (5 bases). The CDR3 spans 15 residues. Trimming pared 0 bases from V and 7 bases from J, leaving 13 bases between. Per germline, CDR1 SGHAT and CDR2 FQNNGV. The CDR3 DNA reads as TGTGCCAGCAGCTTAGACGAGGGGTTAGGCCAGCCCCAGCATTTT. This gives the protein CASSLDEGLGQPQHF.

The rearrangement links TRBV29-1 to TRBJ2-5; D perhaps matches TRBD1 (6 bases). Trimming pared 7 bases from V and 1 base from J, leaving 10 bases between. CDR3 length: 12 residues. Per the germline V gene, CDR1 is SQVTM and CDR2 is ANQGSEA. DNA for the CDR3: TGCAGCGGTACAGGGTCCCAAGAGACCCAGTACTTC. It is translated as CSGTGSQETQYF.

This clone has a single count. This chain uses TRBV2 with TRBJ2-1; TRBD2 might be the D (7 bases). The CDR3 spans 17 residues. Between the trimmed V and J ends, which lost 6 bases and 0 bases, there was a span of 18 bases. The germline CDR1 and CDR2 sequences are SNHLY and FYNNEI. The CDR3 spells CASSATGGRSSYNEQFF. CDR3 coding DNA: TGTGCCAGCAGCGCAACGGGGGGCCGCAGCTCCTACAATGAGCAGTTCTTC. The whole variable domain, filled in from reference TRBV2 and TRBJ2-1, reads EPEVTQTPSHQVTQMGQEVILRCVPISNHLYFYWYRQILGQKVEFLVSFYNNEISEKSEIFDDQFSVERPDGSNFTLKIRSTKLEDSAMYFCASSATGGRSSYNEQFFGPGTRLTVL.

The chain recombines TRBV9 with TRBJ1-3; unclear D gene. Trimming shortened V by 0 bases and J by 2 bases, and 12 bases separated the two germline ends. CDR1 is SGDLS and CDR2 is YYNGEE in the germline V gene. The CDR3 loop spans 16 amino acids. CDR3 protein: CASSVGADNTGNTIYF. The CDR3 bases are TGTGCCAGCAGCGTAGGGGCAGACAATACTGGAAACACCATATATTTT.

The rearrangement uses TRBV11-2 and TRBJ2-7, with D possibly being TRBD2 (5 bases). Per germline, CDR1 SGHAT and CDR2 FQNNGV. The germline V and J ends were trimmed by 4 bases and 0 bases, with 22 bases remaining between them. The CDR3 runs to 18 residues. Written as DNA, the CDR3 is TGTGCCAGCAGCTCCACCCCCGTCAAATCCGGGGACTCCTACGAGCAGTACTTC. Translation gives CASSSTPVKSGDSYEQYF.